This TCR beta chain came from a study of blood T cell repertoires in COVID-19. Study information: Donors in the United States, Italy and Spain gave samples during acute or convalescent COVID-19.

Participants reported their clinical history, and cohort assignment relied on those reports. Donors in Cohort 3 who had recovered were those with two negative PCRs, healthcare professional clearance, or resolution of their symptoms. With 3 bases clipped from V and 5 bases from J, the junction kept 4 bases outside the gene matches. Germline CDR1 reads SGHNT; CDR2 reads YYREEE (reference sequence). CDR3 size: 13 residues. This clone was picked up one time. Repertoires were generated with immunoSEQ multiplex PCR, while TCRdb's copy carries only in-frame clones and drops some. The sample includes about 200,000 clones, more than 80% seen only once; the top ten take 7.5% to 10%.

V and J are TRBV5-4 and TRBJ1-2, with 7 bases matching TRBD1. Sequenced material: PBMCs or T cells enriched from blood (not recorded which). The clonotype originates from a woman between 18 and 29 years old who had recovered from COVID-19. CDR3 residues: CASSSGTEYGYTF. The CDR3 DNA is TGTGCCAGCAGCTCCGGGACAGAGTATGGCTACACCTTC.